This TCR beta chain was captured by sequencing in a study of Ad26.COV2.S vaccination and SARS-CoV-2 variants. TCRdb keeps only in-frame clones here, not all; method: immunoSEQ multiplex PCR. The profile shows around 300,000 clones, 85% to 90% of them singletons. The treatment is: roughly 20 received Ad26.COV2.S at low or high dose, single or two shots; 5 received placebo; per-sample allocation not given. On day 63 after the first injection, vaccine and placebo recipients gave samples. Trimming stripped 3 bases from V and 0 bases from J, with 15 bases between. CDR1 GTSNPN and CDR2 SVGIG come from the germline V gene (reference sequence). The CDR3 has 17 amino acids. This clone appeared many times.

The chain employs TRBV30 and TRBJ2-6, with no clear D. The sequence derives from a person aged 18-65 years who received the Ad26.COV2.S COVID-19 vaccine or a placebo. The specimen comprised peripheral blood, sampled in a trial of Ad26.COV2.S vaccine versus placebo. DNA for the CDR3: TGTGCCTGGAGGAGAGGACGGTTGAGCTCTGGGGCCAACGTCCTGACTTTC. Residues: CAWRRGRLSSGANVLTF.